Sequencing of this T cell receptor (beta chain) was carried out in a study of shared clonotypes between healthy human individuals. Clones were sequenced by immunoSEQ multiplex PCR, and TCRdb holds only the in-frame ones, with some missing. The data contain about 1.1 million clones, about 84% of them singletons. Germline CDR1 KGHSH, CDR2 LQKENI. V was clipped by 4 bases and J by 2 bases; unmatched bases: 4. The CDR3 is 14 amino acids. The sequence derives from a man younger than 35 in good health. Some clones in this sample may be carry-over from other donors' samples. This chain joins TRBV18 and TRBJ1-1, with 7 positions matching TRBD1. Sequencing was performed on memory CD4+ T cells from PBMCs. Specified subset: CD45RA-negative fraction. CDR3 DNA sequence: TGTGCCAGCTCACAAGGGACAGTTAACACTGAAGCTTTCTTT. It encodes CASSQGTVNTEAFF.